One T cell receptor (beta chain) is described in this entry. CDR1 is SGHTA, CDR2 FQGTGA, per germline. V was shortened by 5 bases and J by 4 bases, with 10 bases between the two germline ends. The CDR3 runs to 13 residues. The data were taken from a study of long-term antiretroviral therapy in people with HIV. At the survey level, the v3.0 immunoSEQ assay was run. This table comes from immunoSEQ multiplex PCR, and its TCRdb copy is limited to in-frame clones, with some not included. The sample shows some 15,000 clones, about 84% of them seen only once. The sequencing used unsorted PBMCs, collected roughly 14 months before starting antiretroviral therapy. The chain joins TRBV7-3 to TRBJ2-3; D unclear. This receptor was obtained from a man aged 25-40 years with HIV. CDR3 in DNA: TGTGCCAGCAGCATAATCCCCGCAGATACGCAGTATTTT. Its protein is CASSIIPADTQYF. The full variable domain, completed using reference TRBV7-3 and TRBJ2-3, is GAGVSQTPSNKVTEKGKYVELRCDPISGHTALYWYRQSLGQGPEFLIYFQGTGAADDSGLPNDRFFAVRPEGSVSTLKIQRTERGDSAVYLCASSIIPADTQYFGPGTRLTVL.